This T cell receptor (beta chain) was found in a study of T cell responses to AZD1222 COVID-19 vaccine. To note about this clone: The antigen remains undetermined.

Germline CDR1 and CDR2: SGHRS and YFSETQ. Losses at the gene ends were 2 bases for V and 5 bases for J; bases not matched to a gene: 4. The CDR3 is made up of 14 amino acids. Produced via immunoSEQ multiplex PCR; TCRdb's table is partial and in-frame only. There are tens of thousands of clones in the sample; 70% to 90% occur only once, and around 5% lies in the top ten. Study-level results: Repertoire sampling occurred only after the peak T cell response. Once two AZD1222 doses were given, Spike-specific TCR breadth and depth went up.

Analyses pooled second doses at about 4 or about 12 weeks. The rearrangement uses TRBV5-1 and TRBJ2-1; 7 bases are shared with TRBD2. The receptor was derived from an adult who received the AZD1222 COVID-19 vaccine. The sequencing used peripheral blood, collected 28 days after the second AZD1222 dose. For the CDR3, the DNA is TGCGCCAGCAGCTTAACTAGCGCAAACAATGAGCAGTTCTTC. This encodes CASSLTSANNEQFF.